The rows below give T cell receptor beta chains drawn from one sample of a study of blood T cell repertoires in COVID-19. The method was immunoSEQ multiplex PCR; TCRdb's version includes in-frame clones alone and lacks a portion of them. This sample has roughly 200,000 clones, with roughly 84% found just once. The sequencing input was peripheral blood. The receptors stem from a man aged 45-65 years with active or convalescent COVID-19. Each CDR3 is given with its conserved first and last residue.

v_gene	j_gene	len	CDR3aa
TRBV7-8	TRBJ1-3	14	CASRDRTSGNTIYF
TRBV19	TRBJ1-5	17	CASSIGGRGNWNQPQHF
TRBV2	TRBJ1-2	15	CASSERGHPNYGYTF
TRBV5-1	TRBJ1-2	14	CASSPSGGANGYTF
TRBV4-1	TRBJ2-2	18	CASSQVSRDREIPGELFF
TRBV18	TRBJ1-5	19	CASSQLRDKVPYSNQPQHF
TRBV5-4	TRBJ1-1	15	CASSPGGTSNTEAFF
TRBV6-5	TRBJ1-4	15	CASSYRGTGDEKLFF
TRBV13	TRBJ2-6	15	CASSLRPSGANVLTF
TRBV5-4	TRBJ2-5	14	CASSLAGTQETQYF
TRBV5-1	TRBJ2-2	13	CASKDRGTGELFF
TRBV13	TRBJ2-7	17	CASSPRTALPARYEQYF
TRBV19	TRBJ2-3	16	CASSKTRGLRTDTQYF
TRBV5-1	TRBJ2-3	15	CASSLSGQPTDTQYF
TRBV5-1	TRBJ1-4	14	CASSLEQGTEKLFF
TRBV6-6	TRBJ1-4	16	CASSYQAGTGMEKLFF
TRBV27	TRBJ2-6	17	CASSPGQGLSGANVLTF
TRBV27	TRBJ1-2	16	CASSTYQPGQRYGYTF
TRBV2	TRBJ1-3	14	CASKWAASGNTIYF
TRBV15	TRBJ2-7	14	CATSDYGGTYEQYF
TRBV2	TRBJ1-2	11	CASTGNYGYTF
TRBV4-3	TRBJ2-1	17	CASSLGLAGAGGLGQFF
TRBV6-5	TRBJ1-2	14	CASSYSSREGGYTF
TRBV5-1	TRBJ2-5	17	CASSLIPGQGPGETQYF
TRBV28	TRBJ1-5	12	CASSQVDQPQHF
TRBV10-3	TRBJ2-1	14	CAISTSGGSNEQFF
TRBV7-2	TRBJ2-1	13	CASSRPTGNEQFF
TRBV4-2	TRBJ2-2	15	CASSSPSRVPGELFF
TRBV7-2	TRBJ2-1	15	CASSVSRGGQHGQFF
TRBV18	TRBJ1-1	14	CASSPEAGDTEAFF
TRBV5-1	TRBJ2-3	17	CASSSAGTSGYTDTQYF
TRBV5-4	TRBJ2-5	18	CASSLGSTSGGLKETQYF
TRBV19	TRBJ1-4	15	CASSFRQDDLEKLFF
TRBV4-3	TRBJ2-6	16	CASSQGGPLGANVLTF
TRBV3-1/TRBV3-2	TRBJ2-7	13	CASRSGGTYEQYF